This TCR beta chain was sequenced during a study of T cells in Graves' hyperthyroidism and ophthalmopathy. Study-wide findings and caveats: Ophthalmopathy was told apart from stable hyperthyroidism by a 13 V-J model.

Germline CDR1 reads LNHDA; CDR2 reads SQIVND (reference sequence). The ends were cut back, 5 bases at V and 2 bases at J, with 13 bases in the middle. The CDR3 spans 14 residues. Amplified TCR beta CDR3 regions derived from RNA transcripts. First-round RT-PCR of the TCR CDR3 relied on the HTBI primer set. TCRdb processed the multiplex PCR reads anew with MiXCR; each CDR3 protein has one entry. This sample has about 840,000 distinct CDR3 sequences, with roughly 40% found just once. This clonotype was recorded a few times. The antigen is unknown. The receptor comes from a man between 18 and 29 years old with Graves' hyperthyroidism. The sequenced material came from blood. The genes are TRBV19 and TRBJ2-7, with D possibly matching TRBD1 (6 bases). The CDR3 DNA reads TGTGCCAGTAGTCCGGGACAAAGAACCTACGAGCAGTACTTC. It translates to CASSPGQRTYEQYF.